What follows are 3 T cell receptor beta chains derived from one specimen sequenced in a study of beta chain features in type 1 diabetes. The investigators reverse transcribed all of the isolated RNA, so they sequenced expressed TCRB transcripts. Profiled with immunoSEQ multiplex PCR; TCRdb holds only in-frame clones, not every one. The repertoire holds a few hundred thousand clones, with 9.5% to 13% as singletons. The sample taken for sequencing was central memory CD4+ T cells from blood. These receptors were collected from a man aged 18 to 29 in good health.

Comments on this clone: A much bigger clone sits one base away, suggesting this may be a read error. The chain employs TRBV5-6 and TRBJ2-2; the D gene is possibly TRBD2 (6 bases). In germline, CDR1 is SGHDT, CDR2 YYEEEE. The CDR3 sequence is 16 residues long. The CDR3 coding sequence is TGTGCCAGCAGCCATTACCGGGACTTGGGCACCGGGGAGCTGGTTTTT. Its translation: CASSHYRDLGTGELVF.

This clone was seen a few times. The J gene is TRBJ2-5, the V gene TRBV10-3; D call uncertain. The J call could be wrong; TRBJ2-7 is a better fit for the DNA end. Germline loops: CDR1 ENHRY, CDR2 SYGVKD. The CDR3 runs to 11 residues. In nucleotides, the CDR3 is TGTGCCATCAGCGGTGGGCTCGAGCAGTACTTC. Its protein is CAISGGLEQYF.

The rearrangement links TRBV9 to TRBJ2-1; 7 positions match TRBD2. With V trimmed by 0 bases and J by 2 bases, 5 bases remained unmatched. This CDR3 spans 16 amino acids. Germline CDR1 is SGDLS and CDR2 is YYNGEE. Here the CDR3 DNA reads TGTGCCAGCAGCGTAGTTGAGCGGGACCCCTACAATGAGCAGTTCTTC. Encoded protein: CASSVVERDPYNEQFF.